This passage covers 25 T cell receptor beta chains from one sample sequenced in a study of a mutant IDH1 vaccine in newly diagnosed glioma. Time point defined: week 35, safety follow-up. With topical imiquimod, each dose of the vaccine consisted of 300 ug of mutant IDH1 20-mer peptide. These receptors' targets are unknown. TCRdb's copy holds only in-frame clones and misses some; the assay was immunoSEQ multiplex PCR. Of 40,000 to 50,000 clones in the sample, over 75% are singletons; the top ten hold about 1.5%. The sequenced sample was PBMCs, obtained from a glioma patient whose treatment included an IDH1 peptide vaccine. These receptors were taken from a man aged 40-49 years with glioma.

The chain couples TRBV5-1 to TRBJ2-3, with no clear D. V was trimmed by 5 bases and J by 1 base, leaving 5 bases between them. Germline V gene sequence: CDR1 SGHRS, CDR2 YFSETQ. The CDR3 is 12 amino acids. The CDR3 DNA reads TGCGCCAGCAGATCTGGCACAGATACGCAGTATTTT. This codes for CASRSGTDTQYF. Filled out from reference TRBV5-1 and TRBJ2-3, the complete variable domain reads KAGVTQTPRYLIKTRGQQVTLSCSPISGHRSVSWYQQTPGQGLQFLFEYFSETQRNKGNFPGRFSGRQFSNSRSEMNVSTLELGDSALYLCASRSGTDTQYFGPGTRLTVL.

The V gene is TRBV4-3, the J gene TRBJ2-1, with a possible D match to TRBD1 (5 bases). CDR1 and CDR2 from the germline V gene are LGHNA and YSLEER. With 0 bases removed from V and 0 bases from J, the gap between germline ends came to 15 bases. The CDR3 totals 18 residues. DNA of the CDR3: TGCGCCAGCAGCCAAGATCGCCACTACAGGAGCTCCTACAATGAGCAGTTCTTC. Its translation: CASSQDRHYRSSYNEQFF.

This rearrangement joins TRBV10-1 to TRBJ1-1; D is unclear. The germline V and J ends were trimmed by 3 bases and 1 base, with 15 bases remaining between them. Germline V lookup: CDR1 WNHNN, CDR2 SYGVQD (reference sequence). CDR3 length: 16 amino acids. CDR3 sequence: CASSDSAAPGNTEAFF. The CDR3 DNA reads TGCGCCAGCAGTGACTCGGCGGCACCGGGGAACACTGAAGCTTTCTTT.

This clone was seen a single time. The gene calls are TRBV5-6 and TRBJ1-6; 10 bases map to TRBD1. Trimming at V came to 6 bases and at J to 1 base, leaving 4 bases not matched to a gene. Germline-derived CDR1 and CDR2 are SGHDT and YYEEEE. The CDR3 totals 16 residues. CDR3 protein: CASNVDRGSYNSPLHF. The CDR3 nucleotides read TGTGCCAGCAACGTGGACAGGGGGTCCTATAATTCACCCCTCCACTTT. Using reference TRBV5-6 and TRBJ1-6 for the parts outside the CDR3, the full variable domain is DAGVTQSPTHLIKTRGQQVTLRCSPKSGHDTVSWYQQALGQGPQFIFQYYEEEERQRGNFPDRFSGHQFPNYSSELNVNALLLGDSALYLCASNVDRGSYNSPLHFGNGTRLTVT.

The chain joins TRBV18 to TRBJ2-3, with D hard to call. The CDR3 consists of 13 residues. V lost 4 bases and J 2 bases, leaving 7 bases between the germline ends. Per germline, CDR1 KGHSH and CDR2 LQKENI. CDR3 in amino acids: CASSLISTDTQYF. The CDR3 DNA follows: TGTGCCAGCTCACTTATATCCACAGATACGCAGTATTTT.

CDR3 region: CASSPRGTANTGELFF. In DNA form, the CDR3 reads TGTGCCAGCTCACCACGGGGGACGGCCAACACCGGGGAGCTGTTTTTT. The V call is TRBV18, the J call TRBJ2-2; D may be TRBD1 or TRBD2 (5 bases each). Trimming left V 1 base short and J 2 bases short, with 11 bases between. The CDR3 is made up of 16 amino acids. CDR1 and CDR2 from the germline V gene are KGHSH and LQKENI. The entire variable domain, with the rest obtained from reference TRBV18 and TRBJ2-2, is as follows: NAGVMQNPRHLVRRRGQEARLRCSPMKGHSHVYWYRQLPEEGLKFMVYLQKENIIDESGMPKERFSAEFPKEGPSILRIQQVVRGDSAAYFCASSPRGTANTGELFFGEGSRLTVL.

The chain couples TRBV4-3 to TRBJ1-1; D ambiguous. The CDR3 runs to 14 residues. Germline V gene data show CDR1 as LGHNA and CDR2 as YSLEER. V lost 1 base and J 4 bases, leaving 10 bases between the germline ends. The CDR3 nucleotides read TGCGCCAGCAGCCAAGTGCGGGGAAGCACTGAAGCTTTCTTT. Translated: CASSQVRGSTEAFF.

The chain couples TRBV7-9 to TRBJ2-7, with unresolved D. The germline V gene has CDR1 SEHNR and CDR2 FQNEAQ (reference sequence). The CDR3 runs to 13 residues. Between the trimmed V and J ends, which lost 3 bases and 1 base, there was a span of 7 bases. The DNA for the CDR3 is TGTGCCAGCAGCTTTAGTCAGTCCTACGAGCAGTACTTC. This codes for CASSFSQSYEQYF.

V gene TRBV4-2 combines with J gene TRBJ1-1; D call uncertain. From germline, CDR1 is LGHNA and CDR2 YNFKEQ. The V end was cut by 3 bases, the J end by 3 bases, with 11 bases between. The CDR3 runs to 14 residues. For the CDR3, the DNA is TGTGCCAGCAGCCACGCGAAAAGGGACACTGAAGCTTTCTTT. The encoded protein is CASSHAKRDTEAFF.

The chain combines TRBV7-9 with TRBJ1-3, with D maybe TRBD1 (6 bases). Germline CDR1 reads SEHNR; CDR2 reads FQNEAQ (reference sequence). The CDR3 is 14 residues long. Trimming took off 0 bases at V and 6 bases at J, with 9 bases between the two ends. CDR3 coding DNA: TGTGCCAGCAGCTTAGCGCAGGGGCCAAACACCATATATTTT. This sequence encodes CASSLAQGPNTIYF.

The chain carries TRBV5-3 and TRBJ1-4; no clear D. TRBV5-3 falls under the ORF class, with uncertain function. V gave up 2 bases and J gave up 14 bases, with 10 bases separating them. This CDR3 has 11 amino acids. The DNA of the CDR3 is TGTGCCAGAAGCTTCGGGAGGGATCTGTTTTTT. Translation gives CARSFGRDLFF.

The chain uses TRBV7-2 and TRBJ2-3; TRBD1 matches at 7 bases. The germline CDR1 and CDR2 sequences are SGHTA and FQGNSA. J was trimmed by 1 base and V by 7 bases; bases with no gene match: 5. This CDR3 has 14 residues. CDR3 nucleotide sequence: TGTGCCAGCACCCGACAGGGTGGCACAGATACGCAGTATTTT. Translation: CASTRQGGTDTQYF.

This chain uses TRBV14 with TRBJ2-3; tentatively, D is TRBD2 (5 bases). Germline V gene lookup returns CDR1 SGHDN and CDR2 FVKESK. V lost 4 bases and J 14 bases, leaving 22 bases between the germline ends. The CDR3 runs 14 residues. CDR3 in DNA: TGTGCCAGCAGCCCGCACTACCGAAGGGAGAGTCTGTATTTT. Amino acid sequence: CASSPHYRRESLYF.

The genes are TRBV28 and TRBJ2-7; 8 bases are shared with TRBD1. The CDR3 length is 15 residues. After removal of 5 bases from V and 3 bases from J, the junction contained 9 bases not matched to a gene. Germline CDR1 and CDR2: MDHEN and SYDVKM. CDR3 residues: CASSPPGQVVYEQYF. CDR3 nucleotides: TGTGCCAGCAGTCCACCGGGACAGGTAGTCTACGAGCAGTACTTC. Full variable domain (missing parts from reference TRBV28 and TRBJ2-7): DVKVTQSSRYLVKRTGEKVFLECVQDMDHENMFWYRQDPGLGLRLIYFSYDVKMKEKGDIPEGYSVSREKKERFSLILESASTNQTSMYLCASSPPGQVVYEQYFGPGTRLTVT.

The V gene is TRBV18, the J gene TRBJ1-1; D is unclear. The CDR3 spans 14 residues. Germline CDR1 and CDR2: KGHSH and LQKENI. Trimming took off 2 bases at V and 0 bases at J, with 7 bases between the two ends. CDR3 sequence reads: CASSPNSMNTEAFF. CDR3 DNA: TGTGCCAGCTCACCAAATTCTATGAACACTGAAGCTTTCTTT.

The chain uses TRBV5-1 and TRBJ2-5; D is perhaps TRBD1 or TRBD2 (5 bases each). Germline CDR1 reads SGHRS; CDR2 reads YFSETQ. The CDR3 loop spans 11 amino acids. With 7 bases removed from V and 6 bases from J, the gap between germline ends came to 10 bases. The DNA of the CDR3 is TGCGCCAGCCTTGGGGGAAAGACCCAGTACTTC. Amino acids: CASLGGKTQYF.

The V gene is TRBV18, the J gene TRBJ2-4, with 7 bases lining up with TRBD1. V lost 3 bases, J lost 0 bases, and 8 bases stayed unmatched. This CDR3 comprises 17 residues. Per germline, CDR1 KGHSH and CDR2 LQKENI. This chain's CDR3 is CASSPVDRVLAKNIQYF. CDR3 nucleotides: TGTGCCAGCTCACCGGTCGACAGGGTTCTAGCCAAAAACATTCAGTACTTC.

Worth noting for this clone: It is unclear where the CDR3 begins or ends on the DNA, so no DNA is shown, and the CDR3 is as TCRdb lists it. V usage is TRBV21-1 and J usage is TRBJ2-7; TRBD1, the D gene given by the table, was not confirmed from the DNA. TRBV21-1 corresponds to a pseudogene. The CDR3 length equals 18 residues, ends included. CDR3 sequence: CASSKVGLWGQGNYEQYF.

The chain employs TRBV5-8 and TRBJ2-7; D could derive from TRBD1 or TRBD2 (5 bases each). Trimming stripped 4 bases from V and 5 bases from J, with 16 bases between. The V gene's germline CDR1 is SGHTS and CDR2 YDEGEE. This CDR3 region has 14 residues. The CDR3 DNA reads TGTGCCAGCAGCCAACGGGACGGGCTAGACGAGCAGTACTTC. Translation: CASSQRDGLDEQYF.

The rearrangement links TRBV5-1 to TRBJ2-1; 9 bases agree with TRBD1. The CDR3 totals 16 residues. V lost 4 bases and J lost 0; bases outside the gene matches: 5. CDR1 SGHRS and CDR2 YFSETQ come from the germline V gene. CDR3 DNA sequence: TGCGCCAGCAGCCTAATGACAGGGGGCTCCTACAATGAGCAGTTCTTC. The encoded protein is CASSLMTGGSYNEQFF.

The chain combines TRBV6-5 with TRBJ1-2, with a possible D match to TRBD1 (5 bases). Trimming pared 0 bases from V and 2 bases from J, leaving 13 bases between. This CDR3 spans 16 amino acids. Germline V gene data show CDR1 as MNHEY and CDR2 as SVGAGI. The CDR3 is CASSYSAQGDNYGYTF. In DNA form, the CDR3 reads TGTGCCAGCAGTTACTCCGCTCAGGGTGACAACTATGGCTACACCTTC.

This clone was counted between two and nine times. The genes are TRBV6-1 and TRBJ1-1; tentatively, D is TRBD1 (5 bases). The CDR3 runs to 13 residues. Germline assignment: CDR1 MNHNS and CDR2 SASEGT. V gave up 3 bases and J gave up 1 base, with 6 bases separating them. This CDR3 reads CASSDQGNTEAFF. In nucleotides, the CDR3 is TGTGCCAGCAGTGACCAGGGGAACACTGAAGCTTTCTTT.

The J gene is TRBJ1-5, the V gene TRBV6-6; 8 bases are a match to TRBD1. Germline-derived CDR1 and CDR2 are MNHNY and SVGAGI (reference sequence). The CDR3 runs 14 residues. V dropped 6 bases and J dropped 3; count of bases not matched to a gene: 4. The CDR3 bases are TGTGCCAGCAGGGAGGACAGGGCCAATCAGCCCCAGCATTTT. This codes for CASREDRANQPQHF.

CDR3 sequence (DNA): TGTGCCAGCAGTGAATCCCCTTCGGTAGCGGGGGCCTCGCGTGAGCAGTTCTTC. Protein sequence: CASSESPSVAGASREQFF. The chain couples TRBV6-1 to TRBJ2-1, with 9 bases matching TRBD2. J was trimmed by 9 bases and V by 2 bases; bases with no gene match: 17. CDR1 is MNHNS and CDR2 is SASEGT in the germline V gene. The CDR3 spans 18 residues.

J is TRBJ2-5 and V is TRBV6-1; TRBD2 might be the D (6 bases). The CDR3 sequence is 13 residues long. V lost 7 bases to trimming and J lost 3 bases, with 12 bases between them. Germline values: CDR1 MNHNS, CDR2 SASEGT. This CDR3 is CASTRGSEETQYF. The CDR3 DNA reads TGTGCCAGCACGCGGGGTTCGGAAGAGACCCAGTACTTC.